This T cell receptor beta chain was found in a study of blood T cells in healthy people across ages. On this clonotype itself: Its antigen is not identified. A much larger clone is a single base away; this may be a read error.

A J-beta primer mix and a sample-barcoded 5' primer were used in a second PCR of roughly 7 to 12 cycles. MiXCR was run by TCRdb on the 5' RACE reads, yielding one entry per CDR3 protein. There are around 1.7 million distinct CDR3 sequences in the sample; under 30% occur only once, and less than 9.5% lies in the top ten. Study-level points and caveats: Donor CMV status, an unknown factor, possibly confounded changes in expanded clonotypes.

With 4 bases removed from V and 2 bases from J, the gap between germline ends came to 6 bases. The CDR3 is made up of 12 amino acids. Per the germline V gene, CDR1 is WSHSY and CDR2 is SAAADI. The sequence was obtained from a woman aged 30 to 39 in good health. The chain links TRBV10-2 to TRBJ2-7; D is unresolved. The sequencing input was blood. The DNA of the CDR3 is TGCGCCAGCAGTGCACAGCCCTACGAGCAGTACTTC. Translated, it gives CASSAQPYEQYF.